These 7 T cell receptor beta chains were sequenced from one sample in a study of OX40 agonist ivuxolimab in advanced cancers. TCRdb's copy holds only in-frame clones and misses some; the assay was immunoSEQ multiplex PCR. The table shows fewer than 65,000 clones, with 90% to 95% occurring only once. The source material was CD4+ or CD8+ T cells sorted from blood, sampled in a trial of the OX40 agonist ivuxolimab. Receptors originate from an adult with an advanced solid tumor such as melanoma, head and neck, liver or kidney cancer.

The CDR3 sequence: CASSQVSSYNSPLHF. The CDR3 bases are TGCGCCAGCAGCCAAGTCAGCTCCTATAATTCACCCCTCCACTTT. The gene calls are TRBV4-3 and TRBJ1-6; no reliable D call. The length of the CDR3 is 15 residues. Germline values: CDR1 LGHNA, CDR2 YSLEER. The germline V and J ends were trimmed by 1 base and 0 bases, with 4 bases remaining between them.

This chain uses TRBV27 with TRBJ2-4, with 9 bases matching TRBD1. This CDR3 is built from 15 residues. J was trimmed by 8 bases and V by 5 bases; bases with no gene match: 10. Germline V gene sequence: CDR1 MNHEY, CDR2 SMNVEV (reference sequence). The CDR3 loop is CASSPGTGSGDIQYF. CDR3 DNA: TGTGCCAGCAGTCCTGGGACAGGGAGTGGTGACATTCAGTACTTC.

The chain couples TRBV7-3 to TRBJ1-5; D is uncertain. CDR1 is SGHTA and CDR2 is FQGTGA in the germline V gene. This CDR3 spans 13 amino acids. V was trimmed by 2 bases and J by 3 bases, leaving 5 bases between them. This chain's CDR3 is CASSLYINQPQHF. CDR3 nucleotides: TGTGCCAGCAGCTTATACATCAATCAGCCCCAGCATTTT.

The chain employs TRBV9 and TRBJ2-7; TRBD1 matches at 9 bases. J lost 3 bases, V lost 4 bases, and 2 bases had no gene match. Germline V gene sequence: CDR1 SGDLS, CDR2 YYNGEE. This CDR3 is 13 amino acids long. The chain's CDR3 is CASSPGQGYEQYF. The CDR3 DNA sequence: TGTGCCAGCAGCCCGGGACAGGGCTACGAGCAGTACTTC. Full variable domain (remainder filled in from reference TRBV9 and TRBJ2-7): DSGVTQTPKHLITATGQRVTLRCSPRSGDLSVYWYQQSLDQGLQFLIQYYNGEERAKGNILERFSAQQFPDLHSELNLSSLELGDSALYFCASSPGQGYEQYFGPGTRLTVT.

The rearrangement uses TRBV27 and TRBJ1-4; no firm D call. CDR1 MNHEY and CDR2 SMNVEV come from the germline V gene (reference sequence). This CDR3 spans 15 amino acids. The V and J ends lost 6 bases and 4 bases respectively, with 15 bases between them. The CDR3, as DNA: TGTGCCAGCAGGGCGGGAGTCCTTGTTAATGAAAAACTGTTTTTT. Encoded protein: CASRAGVLVNEKLFF. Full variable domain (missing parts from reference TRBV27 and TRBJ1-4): EAQVTQNPRYLITVTGKKLTVTCSQNMNHEYMSWYRQDPGLGLRQIYYSMNVEVTDKGDVPEGYKVSRKEKRNFPLILESPSPNQTSLYFCASRAGVLVNEKLFFGSGTQLSVL.

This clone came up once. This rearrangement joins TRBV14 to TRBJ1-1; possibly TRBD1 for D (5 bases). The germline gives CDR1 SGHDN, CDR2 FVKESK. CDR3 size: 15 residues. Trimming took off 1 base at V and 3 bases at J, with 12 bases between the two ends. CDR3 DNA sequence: TGTGCCAGCAGCCAAGGGGGCGGGGGATACACTGAAGCTTTCTTT. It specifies CASSQGGGGYTEAFF.

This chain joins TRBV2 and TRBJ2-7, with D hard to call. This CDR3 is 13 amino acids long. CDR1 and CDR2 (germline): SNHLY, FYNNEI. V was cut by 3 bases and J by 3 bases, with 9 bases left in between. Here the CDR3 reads CASSELSRYEQYV. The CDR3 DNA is TGTGCCAGCAGTGAGTTGAGCCGCTACGAGCAGTACGTC.